Presented here are 10 T cell receptor beta chains from one specimen sequenced in a study of siplizumab effects on memory and regulatory T cells (dated by TCRdb to the late 2010s). Library generation was performed with the immunoSEQ multiplex PCR assay. TCRdb carries this immuneACCESS record with in-frame sequences only. Its versions omit some clonotypes, under half of them owing to an unresolved V gene in the studies checked, with the rest unexplained. This sample is represented by around 86,000 clones; roughly 94% of them were singletons. Around 0.33% of the sample rests with the top ten. What was sequenced was non-Treg CD4+ T cells sorted from blood. The sample's cell subset or site label, decoded: FACS-sorted unstimulated CD4+ non-regulatory T cells. The receptors stem from a human donor in good health.

The chain employs TRBV6-5 and TRBJ2-7, with D possibly TRBD1 on 6 matching bases. Looked up from germline, CDR1 is MNHEY and CDR2 is SVGAGI. V gave up 0 bases and J gave up 2 bases, with 11 bases separating them. There are 15 residues in the CDR3. CDR3 nucleotides: TGTGCCAGCAGTTACTCGGCAGGGGCCGCCTACGAGCAGTACTTC. It specifies CASSYSAGAAYEQYF.

With respect to this clone: A read error may produce the germline difference seen at one junction end. The chain joins TRBV7-6 to TRBJ2-1, with D hard to call. The germline V gene has CDR1 SGHVS and CDR2 FNYEAQ. There are 11 residues in the CDR3. CDR3 sequence reads: CASSSNNEQFF. CDR3 coding DNA: TGTGCCAGCAGCTCCAACAATGAGCAGTTCTTC.

This clone has just one count. This chain links TRBV30 with TRBJ2-3; 7 nucleotides match TRBD2. V trimming: 0 bases; J trimming: 4 bases; junction bases outside the gene matches: 7. From germline, CDR1 is GTSNPN and CDR2 SVGIG (reference sequence). This CDR3 region has 15 residues. This CDR3 reads CAWSVLGRASDTQYF. The CDR3 DNA reads as TGTGCCTGGAGTGTACTAGGGAGGGCTTCAGATACGCAGTATTTT.

V usage is TRBV9 and J usage is TRBJ1-1, with D uncertain. The CDR3 runs to 14 residues. V was shortened by 0 bases and J by 6 bases, with 12 bases between the two germline ends. Germline V gives CDR1 SGDLS, CDR2 YYNGEE. The chain's CDR3 is CASSVERQPAEAFF. The CDR3 bases are TGTGCCAGCAGCGTAGAAAGGCAGCCGGCTGAAGCTTTCTTT.

This clone was seen only once. The CDR3 sequence: CASSYLGPYNEQFF. CDR3 nucleotides: TGTGCCAGCAGTTATCTAGGTCCGTACAATGAGCAGTTCTTC. This chain links TRBV6-5 with TRBJ2-1; D not certain. The CDR3 spans 14 residues. Germline lookup yields CDR1 MNHEY and CDR2 SVGAGI. Between the trimmed V and J ends, which lost 3 bases and 4 bases, there was a span of 10 bases.

V gene TRBV30 combines with J gene TRBJ2-5, with a tentative D call TRBD1 (6 bases). Trimming shortened V by 3 bases and J by 3 bases, and 14 bases separated the two germline ends. The CDR3 sequence is 14 residues long. The germline V gene encodes CDR1 GTSNPN and CDR2 SVGIG (reference sequence). The CDR3 bases are TGTGCCTGGAGCCTCCGGGACACTAAAGAGACCCAGTACTTC. Its translation: CAWSLRDTKETQYF. The full variable domain, with the rest looked up from reference TRBV30 and TRBJ2-5, is SQTIHQWPATLVQPVGSPLSLECTVEGTSNPNLYWYRQAAGRGLQLLFYSVGIGQISSEVPQNLSASRPQDRQFILSSKKLLLSDSGFYLCAWSLRDTKETQYFGPGTRLLVL.

This clone appeared a few times. V is TRBV10-1 and J is TRBJ1-2, with D unclear. Germline CDR1 reads WNHNN; CDR2 reads SYGVQD (reference sequence). Trimming pared 5 bases from V and 5 bases from J, leaving 21 bases between. CDR3 length: 16 residues. This CDR3 reads CASSFRTLPGSYGYTF. The CDR3 region has the DNA TGCGCCAGCAGTTTTCGGACGCTCCCTGGGAGTTATGGCTACACCTTC.

This chain uses TRBV7-2 with TRBJ2-3, with D possibly being TRBD2 (6 bases). Per the germline V gene, CDR1 is SGHTA and CDR2 is FQGNSA. The germline V and J ends were trimmed by 1 base and 4 bases, with 18 bases remaining between them. There are 17 residues in the CDR3. The CDR3 DNA sequence: TGTGCCAGCAGCTTAGTATTACTAGCTAGATATGCAGATACGCAGTATTTT. Its protein product is CASSLVLLARYADTQYF.

The chain recombines TRBV5-6 with TRBJ1-4, with D perhaps matching TRBD1 (5 bases). Germline assignment: CDR1 SGHDT and CDR2 YYEEEE. The CDR3 consists of 14 residues. V gave up 1 base and J gave up 6 bases, with 10 bases separating them. CDR3 nucleotide sequence: TGTGCCAGCAGCTTGTTGGGGACGGATGAAAAACTGTTTTTT. As protein: CASSLLGTDEKLFF.

The CDR3: CATSRGREGYNEQFF. The DNA of the CDR3 is TGTGCCACCAGCAGAGGGCGGGAGGGATACAATGAGCAGTTCTTC. The rearrangement joins TRBV15 to TRBJ2-1, with 9 bases aligning to TRBD2. CDR3 length: 15 amino acids. V lost 1 base, J lost 4 bases, and 2 bases stayed unmatched. Germline assignment: CDR1 LNHNV and CDR2 YYDKDF (reference sequence). Together with reference TRBV15 and TRBJ2-1, the CDR3 gives the full variable domain: DAMVIQNPRYQVTQFGKPVTLSCSQTLNHNVMYWYQQKSSQAPKLLFHYYDKDFNNEADTPDNFQSRRPNTSFCFLDIRSPGLGDTAMYLCATSRGREGYNEQFFGPGTRLTVL.